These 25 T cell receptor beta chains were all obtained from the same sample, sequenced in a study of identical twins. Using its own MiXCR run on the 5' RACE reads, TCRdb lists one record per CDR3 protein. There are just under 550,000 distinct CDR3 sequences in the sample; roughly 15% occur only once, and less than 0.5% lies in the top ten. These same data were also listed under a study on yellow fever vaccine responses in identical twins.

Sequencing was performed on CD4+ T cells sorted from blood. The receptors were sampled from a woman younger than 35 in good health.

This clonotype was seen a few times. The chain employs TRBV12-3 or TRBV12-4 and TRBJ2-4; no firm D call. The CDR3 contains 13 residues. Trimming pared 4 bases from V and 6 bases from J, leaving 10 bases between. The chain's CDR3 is CASSWSQSNIQYF. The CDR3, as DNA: TGTGCCAGCAGTTGGTCACAGTCAAACATTCAGTACTTC.

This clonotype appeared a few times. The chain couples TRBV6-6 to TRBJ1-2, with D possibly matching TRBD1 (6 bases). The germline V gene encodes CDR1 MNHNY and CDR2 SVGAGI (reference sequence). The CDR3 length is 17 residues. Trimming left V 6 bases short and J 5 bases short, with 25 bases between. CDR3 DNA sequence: TGTGCCAGCAGATTCAAAAAAAACAGGGACGGAGCTTATGGCTACACCTTC. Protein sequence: CASRFKKNRDGAYGYTF.

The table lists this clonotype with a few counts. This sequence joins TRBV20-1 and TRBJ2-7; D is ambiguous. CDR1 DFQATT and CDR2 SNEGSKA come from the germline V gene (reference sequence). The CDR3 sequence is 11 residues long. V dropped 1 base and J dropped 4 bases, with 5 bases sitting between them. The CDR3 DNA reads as TGCAGTGCTAGAGGAGAATACGAGCAGTACTTC. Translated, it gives CSARGEYEQYF.

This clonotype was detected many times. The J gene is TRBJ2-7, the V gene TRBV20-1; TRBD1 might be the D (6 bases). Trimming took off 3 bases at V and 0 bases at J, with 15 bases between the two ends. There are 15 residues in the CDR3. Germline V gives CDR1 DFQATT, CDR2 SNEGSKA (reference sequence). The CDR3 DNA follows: TGCAGTGCTAGTATAGGGACAAGGAGCTCCTACGAGCAGTACTTC. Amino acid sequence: CSASIGTRSSYEQYF.

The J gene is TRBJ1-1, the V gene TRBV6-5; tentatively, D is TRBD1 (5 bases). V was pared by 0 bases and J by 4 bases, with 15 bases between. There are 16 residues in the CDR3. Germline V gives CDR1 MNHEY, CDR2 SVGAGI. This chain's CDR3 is CASSYSYGGGSTEAFF. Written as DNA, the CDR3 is TGTGCCAGCAGTTACTCGTATGGGGGTGGTAGCACTGAAGCTTTCTTT.

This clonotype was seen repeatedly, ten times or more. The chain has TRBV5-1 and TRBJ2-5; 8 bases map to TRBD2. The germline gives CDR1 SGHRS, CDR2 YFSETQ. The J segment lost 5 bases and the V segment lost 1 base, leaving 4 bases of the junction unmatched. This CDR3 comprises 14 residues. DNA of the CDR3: TGCGCCAGCAGCTTGATAGCGGGGAAGGAGACCCAGTACTTC. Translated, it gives CASSLIAGKETQYF. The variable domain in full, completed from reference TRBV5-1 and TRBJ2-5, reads KAGVTQTPRYLIKTRGQQVTLSCSPISGHRSVSWYQQTPGQGLQFLFEYFSETQRNKGNFPGRFSGRQFSNSRSEMNVSTLELGDSALYLCASSLIAGKETQYFGPGTRLLVL.

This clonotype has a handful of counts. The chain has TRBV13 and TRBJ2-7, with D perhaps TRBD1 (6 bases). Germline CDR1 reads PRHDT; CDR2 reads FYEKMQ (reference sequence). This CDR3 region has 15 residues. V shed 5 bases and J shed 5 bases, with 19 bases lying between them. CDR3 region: CASSTQEGVVHEQYF. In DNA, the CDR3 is TGTGCCAGCAGCACCCAAGAGGGGGTGGTCCACGAGCAGTACTTC.

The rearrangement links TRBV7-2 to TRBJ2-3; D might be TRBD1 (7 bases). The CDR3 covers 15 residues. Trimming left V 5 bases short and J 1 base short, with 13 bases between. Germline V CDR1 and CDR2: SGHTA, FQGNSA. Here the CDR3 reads CASSTTRGGTDTQYF. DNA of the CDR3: TGTGCCAGCAGCACAACCAGGGGGGGCACAGATACGCAGTATTTT.

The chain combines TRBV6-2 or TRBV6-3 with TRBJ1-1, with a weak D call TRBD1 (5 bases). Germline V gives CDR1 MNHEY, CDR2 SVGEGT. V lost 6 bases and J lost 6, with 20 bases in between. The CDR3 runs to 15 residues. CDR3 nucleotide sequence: TGTGCCAGCAGAGGACTGCCCAAGGGGAGCGCTGAAGCTTTCTTT. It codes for CASRGLPKGSAEAFF.

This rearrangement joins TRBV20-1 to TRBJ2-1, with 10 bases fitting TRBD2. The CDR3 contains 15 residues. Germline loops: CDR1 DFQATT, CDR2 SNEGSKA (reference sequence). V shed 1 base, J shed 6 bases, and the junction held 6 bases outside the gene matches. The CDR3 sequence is CSARGASGGGNEQFF. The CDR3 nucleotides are TGCAGTGCTAGAGGGGCTAGCGGGGGTGGCAATGAGCAGTTCTTC.

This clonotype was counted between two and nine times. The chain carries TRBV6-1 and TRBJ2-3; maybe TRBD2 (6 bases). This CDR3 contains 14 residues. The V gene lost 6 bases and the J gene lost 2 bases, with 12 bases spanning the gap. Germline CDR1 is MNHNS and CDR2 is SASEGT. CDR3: CASRTGVFTDTQYF. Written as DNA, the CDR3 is TGTGCCAGCAGGACGGGGGTATTCACAGATACGCAGTATTTT.

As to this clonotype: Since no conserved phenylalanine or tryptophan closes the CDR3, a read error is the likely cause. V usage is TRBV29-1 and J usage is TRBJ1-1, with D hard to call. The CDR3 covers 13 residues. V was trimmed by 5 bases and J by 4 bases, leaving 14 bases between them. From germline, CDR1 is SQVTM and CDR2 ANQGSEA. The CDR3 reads CSVRAKGTTEAFL. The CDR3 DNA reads TGCAGCGTTAGGGCGAAGGGCACCACTGAAGCTTTCCTT.

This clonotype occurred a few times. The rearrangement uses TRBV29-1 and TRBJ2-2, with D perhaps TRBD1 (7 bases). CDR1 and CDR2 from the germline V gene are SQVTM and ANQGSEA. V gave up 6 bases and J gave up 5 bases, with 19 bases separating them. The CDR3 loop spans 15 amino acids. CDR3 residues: CSVSGGTVGTGELFF. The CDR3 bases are TGCAGCGTCAGTGGGGGGACAGTAGGAACCGGGGAGCTGTTTTTT.

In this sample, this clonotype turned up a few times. The CDR3 sequence: CSASDKTTRYNEQFF. The CDR3 coding sequence is TGCAGTGCTAGTGATAAGACAACACGTTACAATGAGCAGTTCTTC. The chain links TRBV20-1 to TRBJ2-1, with unresolved D. The germline V and J ends were trimmed by 3 bases and 4 bases, with 16 bases remaining between them. Per the germline V gene, CDR1 is DFQATT and CDR2 is SNEGSKA (reference sequence). The CDR3 is 15 residues long.

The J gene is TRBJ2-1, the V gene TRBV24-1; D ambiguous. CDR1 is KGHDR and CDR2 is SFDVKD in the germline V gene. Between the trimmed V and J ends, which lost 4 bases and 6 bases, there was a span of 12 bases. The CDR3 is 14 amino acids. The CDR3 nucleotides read TGTGCCACCAGTGAACCACGGGTGACCAATGAGCAGTTCTTC. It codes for CATSEPRVTNEQFF.

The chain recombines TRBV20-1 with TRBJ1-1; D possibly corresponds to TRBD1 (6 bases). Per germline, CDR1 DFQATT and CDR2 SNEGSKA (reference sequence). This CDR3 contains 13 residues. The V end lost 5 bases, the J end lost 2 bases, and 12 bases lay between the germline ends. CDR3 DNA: TGCAGTGCTCATACAGGGCTCAACACTGAAGCTTTCTTT. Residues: CSAHTGLNTEAFF.

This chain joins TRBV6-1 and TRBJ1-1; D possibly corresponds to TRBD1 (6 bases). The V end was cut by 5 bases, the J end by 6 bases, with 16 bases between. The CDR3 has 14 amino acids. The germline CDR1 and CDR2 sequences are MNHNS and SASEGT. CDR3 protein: CASSTEGGYAEAFF. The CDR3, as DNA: TGTGCCAGCAGTACAGAGGGGGGCTACGCTGAAGCTTTCTTT.

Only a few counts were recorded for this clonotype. CDR3 nucleotides: TGTGCCAGTCGGGACAGTGCGAAAGAGACCCAGTACTTC. This sequence encodes CASRDSAKETQYF. This sequence joins TRBV19 and TRBJ2-5, with 7 bases aligning to TRBD1. Germline CDR1 is LNHDA and CDR2 is SQIVND (reference sequence). The CDR3 runs 13 residues. Trimming took 8 bases from V and 3 from J; bases not matched to a gene: 6. The entire variable domain, with the rest obtained from reference TRBV19 and TRBJ2-5, is as follows: DGGITQSPKYLFRKEGQNVTLSCEQNLNHDAMYWYRQDPGQGLRLIYYSQIVNDFQKGDIAEGYSVSREKKESFPLTVTSAQKNPTAFYLCASRDSAKETQYFGPGTRLLVL.

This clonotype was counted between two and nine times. Here the CDR3 reads CASSKDTLYEQYF. CDR3 sequence (DNA): TGTGCCAGCAGCAAAGACACCCTCTACGAGCAGTACTTC. The chain combines TRBV7-8 with TRBJ2-7; D unresolved. Germline V gene data show CDR1 as SGHVS and CDR2 as FQNEAQ. The CDR3 contains 13 residues. V lost 5 bases to trimming and J lost 3 bases, with 11 bases between them.

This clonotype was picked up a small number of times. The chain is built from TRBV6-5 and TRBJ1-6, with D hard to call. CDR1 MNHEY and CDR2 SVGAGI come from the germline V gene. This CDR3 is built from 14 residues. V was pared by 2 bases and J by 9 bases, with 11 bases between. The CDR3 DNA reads TGTGCCAGCAGTTACGGGAGGGCGGGTTCACCCCTCCACTTT. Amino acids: CASSYGRAGSPLHF.

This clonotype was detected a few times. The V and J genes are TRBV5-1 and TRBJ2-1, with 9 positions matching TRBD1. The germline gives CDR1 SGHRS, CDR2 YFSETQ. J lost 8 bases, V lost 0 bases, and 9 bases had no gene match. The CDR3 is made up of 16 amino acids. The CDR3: CASSLAPGQGRDEQFF. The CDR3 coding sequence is TGCGCCAGCAGCTTGGCGCCGGGACAGGGTCGTGATGAGCAGTTCTTC.

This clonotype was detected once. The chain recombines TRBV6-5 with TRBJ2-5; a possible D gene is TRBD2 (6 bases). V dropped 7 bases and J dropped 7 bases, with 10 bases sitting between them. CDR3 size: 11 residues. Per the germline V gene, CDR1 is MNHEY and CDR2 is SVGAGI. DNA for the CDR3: TGTGCCAGCACCCACGGGGGGACCCAGTACTTC. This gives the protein CASTHGGTQYF.

The CDR3 loop reads CASSFGGSAGELFF. In DNA form, the CDR3 reads TGTGCCAGCAGTTTCGGCGGGAGTGCCGGGGAGCTGTTTTTT. The chain links TRBV28 to TRBJ2-2; 7 bases align to TRBD2. V lost 3 bases, J lost 6 bases, and 4 bases stayed unmatched. In germline, CDR1 is MDHEN, CDR2 SYDVKM. The CDR3 has 14 residues.

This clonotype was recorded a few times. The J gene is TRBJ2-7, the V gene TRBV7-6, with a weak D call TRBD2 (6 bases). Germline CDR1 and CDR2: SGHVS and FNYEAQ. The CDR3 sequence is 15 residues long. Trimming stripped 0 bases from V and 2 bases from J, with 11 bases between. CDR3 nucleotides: TGTGCCAGCAGCTTAGCCCCGGGACTTACCTACGAGCAGTACTTC. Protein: CASSLAPGLTYEQYF.

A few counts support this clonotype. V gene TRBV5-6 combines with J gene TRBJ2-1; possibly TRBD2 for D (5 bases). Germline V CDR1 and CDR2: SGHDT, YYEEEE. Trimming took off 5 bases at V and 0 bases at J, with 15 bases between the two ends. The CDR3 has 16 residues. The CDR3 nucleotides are TGTGCCAGCAGATTTAGGAGCGGAGCCTCCTACAATGAGCAGTTCTTC. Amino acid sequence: CASRFRSGASYNEQFF.